Described below is a single T cell receptor beta chain sequence and its context. The protocol was immunoSEQ multiplex PCR, while the TCRdb copy is restricted to in-frame clones and leaves out a portion. The table records some 14,000 clones, more than 75% of them present only once. Germline CDR1 is SGHAT and CDR2 is FQNNGV. The CDR3 spans 15 residues. V was pared by 5 bases and J by 2 bases, with 16 bases between. The data were taken from a study of sequential checkpoint blockade in melanoma. The treatment is: randomized to nivolumab then ipilimumab (arm A) or the reverse (arm B). PBMC sorting kept live CD3+CD8+ cells without CD19 or CD56.

Sample: CD8+ T cells sorted from blood (inferred from file names), taken from a patient given nivolumab and ipilimumab in sequence. V usage is TRBV11-2 and J usage is TRBJ2-7; possibly TRBD1 for D (5 bases). This clonotype originated in a human donor with melanoma. The CDR3 coding sequence is TGTGCCAGCAGCCCTAGGGGTACCGGAACCTACGAGCAGTACTTC. This codes for CASSPRGTGTYEQYF.